The rows below give T cell receptor beta chains drawn from one sample of a study of CD8 T cells in ankylosing spondylitis. TCRdb itself ran the 5' RACE reads through MiXCR, one entry per CDR3 protein. Of about 240,000 distinct CDR3 sequences listed, 20% to 30% are singletons. Sequencing was performed on blood, either unsorted or a sorted T cell fraction (not recorded which). These receptors were taken from a male donor with ankylosing spondylitis or in good health (not recorded which). Both conserved end residues are part of each CDR3. D genes are given only for firm matches. Rows may omit the clone size; those that give it use once, few, many or a size class.

many	TRBJ2-1	TRBV20-1	-	CSARYSNEQFF	TGCAGTGCAAGGTACAGCAATGAGCAGTTCTTC
few	TRBJ2-7	TRBV6-1	-	CASSGRYRAYEQYF	TGTGCCAGCAGTGGACGGTACAGAGCCTACGAGCAGTACTTC
many	TRBJ2-1	TRBV5-6	-	CASSLPDPQTYNEQFF	TGTGCCAGCAGCTTACCAGACCCTCAAACCTACAATGAGCAGTTCTTC
-	TRBJ2-5	TRBV7-9	-	CASTRDQGPETQYF	TGTGCCAGCACCAGAGATCAGGGTCCGGAGACCCAGTACTTC
many	TRBJ1-3	TRBV3-1	-	CASSPPRGTIYF	TGTGCCAGCAGCCCCCCGAGGGGCACCATATATTTT
once	TRBJ2-1	TRBV7-2	TRBD1	CASCRTGGNEQFF	TGTGCCAGCTGCAGGACAGGGGGCAATGAGCAGTTCTTC
many	TRBJ1-5	TRBV7-2	TRBD1	CASSQQTGNNQPQHF	TGTGCCAGCAGCCAACAGACAGGGAACAATCAGCCCCAGCATTTT
-	TRBJ2-5	TRBV12-3/TRBV12-4	-	CASSLGGTQYF	TGTGCCAGCAGTTTAGGTGGGACCCAGTACTTC
many	TRBJ1-6	TRBV3-1	-	CASSGSYNSPLHF	TGTGCCAGCAGCGGCTCCTATAATTCACCCCTCCACTTT
many	TRBJ1-5	TRBV24-1	-	CATQTEGANQPQHF	TGTGCCACCCAGACCGAGGGAGCAAATCAGCCCCAGCATTTT
few	TRBJ2-1	TRBV12-3/TRBV12-4	TRBD2	CASGRTSGGASPYNEQFF	TGTGCCAGCGGAAGGACTAGCGGGGGGGCCAGTCCCTACAATGAGCAGTTCTTC
many	TRBJ1-1	TRBV29-1	-	CSVVGSGTEAFF	TGCAGCGTTGTGGGGAGTGGAACTGAAGCTTTCTTT
few	TRBJ2-7	TRBV12-3/TRBV12-4	-	CASRRQGLAEQYF	TGTGCCAGCAGACGTCAGGGCCTGGCGGAGCAGTACTTC
many	TRBJ2-5	TRBV3-1	TRBD2	CASSPNGRGQTQYF	TGTGCCAGCAGCCCGAACGGGAGGGGCCAGACCCAGTACTTC
-	TRBJ2-7	TRBV10-3	TRBD1	CAIRSDRASYEQYF	TGTGCCATCAGATCGGACAGGGCCTCCTACGAGCAGTACTTC
few	TRBJ2-1	TRBV5-6	TRBD1	CASSGQNNEQFF	TGTGCCAGCTCGGGACAGAACAATGAGCAGTTCTTC
few	TRBJ2-7	TRBV20-1	-	CSARDMSVGGYEQYF	TGCAGTGCTAGAGATATGAGTGTCGGTGGCTACGAGCAGTACTTC
many	TRBJ1-1	TRBV5-1	-	CASSLPGGSEAFF	TGCGCCAGCAGCTTGCCTGGGGGCTCTGAAGCTTTCTTT
-	TRBJ2-1	TRBV7-2	TRBD2	CASSWGLAGEDEQFF	TGTGCCAGCAGTTGGGGACTAGCGGGGGAGGATGAGCAGTTCTTC
-	TRBJ2-7	TRBV20-1	TRBD1	CSAAGQEAYEQYF	TGCAGTGCCGCCGGACAGGAAGCCTACGAGCAGTACTTC
many	TRBJ2-5	TRBV7-9	-	CASSLADYLETQYF	TGTGCCAGCAGCTTAGCCGACTATCTAGAGACCCAGTACTTC
many	TRBJ1-1	TRBV20-1	-	CSARRPGTEAFF	TGCAGTGCTAGGCGGCCGGGGACTGAAGCTTTCTTT
once	TRBJ1-1	TRBV15	-	CATSRGDKNTEAFF	TGTGCCACCAGCAGGGGTGATAAGAACACTGAAGCTTTCTTT
-	TRBJ2-3	TRBV20-1	TRBD2	CSATRPAGTDTQYF	TGCAGTGCTACCAGACCAGCGGGGACAGATACGCAGTATTTT
-	TRBJ2-3	TRBV11-2	TRBD2	CASSSGVAGGPVHTRDTQYF	TGTGCCAGCAGCTCTGGGGTAGCGGGGGGGCCGGTGCACACACGAGATACGCAGTATTTT
few	TRBJ2-3	TRBV7-2	TRBD2	CASSSLAGGQIDTQYF	TGTGCCAGCAGCTCTCTAGCGGGGGGGCAGATAGATACGCAGTATTTT
-	TRBJ2-1	TRBV20-1	-	CSASPGASEQFF	TGCAGTGCTAGTCCAGGGGCCAGCGAGCAGTTCTTC
-	TRBJ2-1	TRBV9	-	CASSPRAGNNEQFF	TGTGCCAGCAGCCCCCGGGCAGGGAACAATGAGCAGTTCTTC
-	TRBJ2-5	TRBV10-3	-	CAISEASGGTVQTQYF	TGTGCCATCAGTGAAGCGTCGGGGGGCACCGTACAGACCCAGTACTTC
few	TRBJ1-5	TRBV10-3	-	CATWDPVGNQPQHF	TGTGCCACGTGGGACCCGGTGGGGAATCAGCCCCAGCATTTT
many	TRBJ1-6	TRBV5-1	TRBD1	CASSAPGQYNSPLHF	TGCGCCAGCAGCGCTCCGGGACAGTATAATTCACCCCTCCACTTT
many	TRBJ1-3	TRBV12-3/TRBV12-4	-	CASSFPGNTIYF	TGTGCCAGCAGTTTTCCCGGAAACACCATATATTTT
few	TRBJ2-6	TRBV5-1	TRBD1	CASSLTGDSGANVLTF	TGCGCCAGCAGCTTGACAGGGGACTCTGGGGCCAACGTCCTGACTTTC
few	TRBJ2-5	TRBV5-1	TRBD1	CASSSGQGQETQYF	TGCGCCAGCAGCTCGGGACAGGGCCAAGAGACCCAGTACTTC
few	TRBJ2-5	TRBV28	-	CASSLFQRTETQYF	TGTGCCAGCAGTTTATTTCAGCGTACGGAGACCCAGTACTTC
-	TRBJ2-1	TRBV15	TRBD1	CATSRLGGPNEQFF	TGTGCCACCAGCAGACTAGGGGGCCCCAATGAGCAGTTCTTC
many	TRBJ2-3	TRBV28	-	CASSWAGEDTQYF	TGTGCCAGCAGTTGGGCCGGGGAGGATACGCAGTATTTT
-	TRBJ2-3	TRBV7-2	TRBD1	CASSSQGATDTQYF	TGTGCCAGCAGCTCACAGGGGGCCACAGATACGCAGTATTTT
-	TRBJ2-5	TRBV20-1	TRBD1	CSARQGVLETQYF	TGCAGTGCTAGACAGGGGGTTTTGGAGACCCAGTACTTC
-	TRBJ1-1	TRBV23-1	-	CASSRLAFF	TGCGCCAGCAGTCGTCTAGCTTTCTTT
-	TRBJ1-1	TRBV5-1	-	CASSSTPDTEAFF	TGCGCCAGCAGCTCGACACCAGACACTGAAGCTTTCTTT
many	TRBJ2-7	TRBV25-1	TRBD2	CASSAGGRYEQYF	TGTGCCAGCAGTGCGGGGGGACGGTACGAGCAGTACTTC
many	TRBJ1-2	TRBV7-8	-	CASSQNTYGYTF	TGTGCCAGCAGCCAGAATACTTATGGCTACACCTTC
-	TRBJ2-2	TRBV20-1	TRBD1	CSARERTGAGELFF	TGCAGTGCTAGAGAGAGGACAGGGGCCGGGGAGCTGTTTTTT
many	TRBJ1-5	TRBV6-5	-	CASSYYHTAYSNQPQHF	TGTGCCAGCAGTTACTACCATACAGCGTATAGCAATCAGCCCCAGCATTTT
once	TRBJ2-7	TRBV20-1	TRBD2	CSARDNQRGYEQYF	TGCAGTGCTAGAGATAACCAGCGGGGTTACGAGCAGTACTTC
many	TRBJ2-5	TRBV3-1	TRBD2	CASSRGGLYQETQYF	TGTGCCAGCAGCCGCGGGGGGCTTTACCAAGAGACCCAGTACTTC
many	TRBJ2-5	TRBV12-3/TRBV12-4	TRBD1	CASSLGQGRQTQYF	TGTGCCAGCAGTTTAGGACAGGGGAGGCAGACCCAGTACTTC
few	TRBJ2-5	TRBV20-1	TRBD2	CSATTSGAQETQYF	TGCAGTGCTACGACTAGCGGAGCACAAGAGACCCAGTACTTC
once	TRBJ2-1	TRBV12-3/TRBV12-4	TRBD2	CASRLTSGGEEQFF	TGTGCCAGCAGACTGACTAGCGGGGGGGAAGAGCAGTTCTTC
many	TRBJ2-7	TRBV12-3/TRBV12-4	-	CASSLWGLEQYF	TGTGCCAGCAGTTTGTGGGGACTCGAGCAGTACTTC
-	TRBJ2-3	TRBV6-5	TRBD2	CASSYVSGGTQYF	TGTGCCAGCAGTTACGTTTCGGGGGGTACGCAGTATTTT
once	TRBJ2-4	TRBV5-6	-	CASSLRRQLLAKNIQYF	TGTGCCAGCAGCTTGCGTCGACAGCTACTAGCCAAAAACATTCAGTACTTC
-	TRBJ2-7	TRBV12-3/TRBV12-4	-	CASSLYRGGDYEQYF	TGTGCCAGCAGTTTATATCGGGGCGGGGACTACGAGCAGTACTTC
many	TRBJ2-5	TRBV15	-	CATRALQAQETQYF	TGTGCCACCAGAGCTCTTCAGGCCCAAGAGACCCAGTACTTC
-	TRBJ2-2	TRBV5-5	TRBD1	CASSLRGRSLSGELFF	TGTGCCAGCAGCTTGAGGGGGCGGTCGTTGAGCGGGGAGCTGTTTTTT
many	TRBJ2-7	TRBV5-1	-	CASSLAPGQYEQYF	TGCGCCAGCAGCTTGGCCCCAGGTCAGTACGAGCAGTACTTC